The 10 T cell receptor beta chains listed next were all sequenced from one sample in a study of blood T cell repertoires in COVID-19. Measured with immunoSEQ multiplex PCR; TCRdb has only the in-frame clones, and not every one. The sample has 40,000 to 55,000 clones; 90% are singletons. The sequenced sample consisted of peripheral blood. The receptors here all came from an elderly woman with acute or convalescent COVID-19.

The chain joins TRBV27 to TRBJ2-2; D perhaps matches TRBD2 (5 bases). Germline loops: CDR1 MNHEY, CDR2 SMNVEV (reference sequence). This CDR3 is 15 amino acids long. V gave up 3 bases and J gave up 5 bases, with 13 bases separating them. Here the CDR3 reads CASSLEVAWTGELFF. Here the CDR3 DNA reads TGTGCCAGCAGTTTGGAGGTAGCTTGGACCGGGGAGCTGTTTTTT.

V usage is TRBV11-2 and J usage is TRBJ2-3, with a tentative D call TRBD2 (6 bases). This CDR3 region has 14 residues. The V end was cut by 5 bases, the J end by 12 bases, with 21 bases between. Per the germline V gene, CDR1 is SGHAT and CDR2 is FQNNGV. In nucleotides, the CDR3 is TGTGCCAGCAGCCCTGGGACTGCCGAGTTAGCACAGTATTTT. Translation: CASSPGTAELAQYF.

This chain links TRBV7-2 with TRBJ2-2, with 9 bases fitting TRBD2. The CDR3 is 16 residues long. Germline V gives CDR1 SGHTA, CDR2 FQGNSA. The V gene end was trimmed by 3 bases and the J gene end by 6 bases; junction bases not matched to a gene: 8. The CDR3 DNA reads TGTGCCAGCAGCTTTCGCCTGGCGGGAGGGCCCGGGGAGCTGTTTTTT. Its translation: CASSFRLAGGPGELFF.

The chain couples TRBV7-9 to TRBJ1-6; D is perhaps TRBD1 (6 bases). V was trimmed by 6 bases and J by 10 bases, leaving 16 bases between them. The length of the CDR3 is 14 residues. The germline gives CDR1 SEHNR, CDR2 FQNEAQ (reference sequence). Written as DNA, the CDR3 is TGTGCCAGCAGTCTACAGGGTGTGGAATCACCCCTCCACTTT. It translates to CASSLQGVESPLHF.

The J gene is TRBJ2-2, the V gene TRBV30; the D is unclear. The CDR3 loop spans 12 amino acids. Trimming pared 2 bases from V and 4 bases from J, leaving 5 bases between. Germline V CDR1 and CDR2: GTSNPN, SVGIG (reference sequence). CDR3 DNA: TGTGCCTGGAGTCCCCTCACCGGGGAGCTGTTTTTT. This gives the protein CAWSPLTGELFF.

The chain recombines TRBV24-1 with TRBJ2-3, with TRBD1 identical over 7 bases. V lost 4 bases and J lost 1; bases outside the gene matches: 4. This CDR3 spans 15 amino acids. The germline V gene has CDR1 KGHDR and CDR2 SFDVKD. The CDR3 bases are TGTGCCACCAGTGACTATGGACAGGGCACAGATACGCAGTATTTT. This gives the protein CATSDYGQGTDTQYF.

The rearrangement joins TRBV5-4 to TRBJ1-5; D unresolved. The CDR3 contains 14 residues. V was cut by 1 base and J by 3 bases, with 8 bases left in between. CDR1 is SGHNT and CDR2 is YYREEE in the germline V gene (reference sequence). The CDR3 protein is CASSLPGDNQPQHF. CDR3 DNA sequence: TGTGCCAGCAGCTTGCCGGGTGACAATCAGCCCCAGCATTTT.

V is TRBV24-1 and J is TRBJ2-1, with D possibly TRBD2 on 6 matching bases. The V and J ends lost 3 bases and 6 bases respectively, with 14 bases between them. The CDR3 spans 15 residues. Germline V gives CDR1 KGHDR, CDR2 SFDVKD. Here the CDR3 DNA reads TGTGCCACCAGTGATCCGGGCGGAGCGGGCAATGAGCAGTTCTTC. This codes for CATSDPGGAGNEQFF.

V is TRBV7-9 and J is TRBJ2-1, with 9 bases that match TRBD1. The germline V gene encodes CDR1 SEHNR and CDR2 FQNEAQ (reference sequence). Trimming removed 0 bases from V and 7 bases from J; junction bases left unmatched: 4. This CDR3 is 15 amino acids long. In DNA, the CDR3 is TGTGCCAGCAGCTTAGCACAGGGGGCGCGGAATGAGCAGTTCTTC. Amino acids: CASSLAQGARNEQFF.

The chain links TRBV7-9 to TRBJ1-2; 9 positions agree with TRBD1. The CDR3 sequence is 15 residues long. From germline, CDR1 is SEHNR and CDR2 FQNEAQ (reference sequence). V gave up 2 bases and J gave up 5 bases; unmatched junction bases: 6. The CDR3 loop is CASSLTGTGPYGYTF. The CDR3 nucleotides read TGTGCCAGCAGCTTAACAGGGACAGGGCCTTATGGCTACACCTTC.